A single sample gave rise to the 18 T cell receptor beta chains below, sequenced in a study of blood T cell repertoires in COVID-19. Libraries were prepared by immunoSEQ multiplex PCR; TCRdb keeps only in-frame clonotypes and omits some of them. The sample shows around 210,000 clones, 80% to 90% of them seen only once. The sequenced sample was PBMCs or T cells enriched from blood (not recorded which). The receptors shown here come from a young woman who had recovered from COVID-19.

J is TRBJ2-3 and V is TRBV24-1; TRBD2 aligns across 15 bases. Losses at the gene ends were 4 bases for V and 2 bases for J; bases not matched to a gene: 9. Germline CDR1 KGHDR, CDR2 SFDVKD. The CDR3 is made up of 19 amino acids. Here the CDR3 DNA reads TGTGCCACCAGTGACACCGGGACTAGCGGGGGGCGCTACACAGATACGCAGTATTTT. Amino acid sequence: CATSDTGTSGGRYTDTQYF.

The chain has TRBV30 and TRBJ2-1; 11 bases agree with TRBD2. In germline, CDR1 is GTSNPN, CDR2 SVGIG (reference sequence). V was clipped by 4 bases and J by 8 bases; unmatched bases: 4. The length of the CDR3 is 13 residues. Here the CDR3 reads CAWNLAGGYEQFF. DNA of the CDR3: TGTGCCTGGAACTTAGCGGGGGGGTATGAGCAGTTCTTC.

This chain uses TRBV28 with TRBJ1-1, with TRBD1 matching 7 bases. Trimming took 6 bases from V and 11 from J; bases not matched to a gene: 15. This CDR3 comprises 14 residues. The germline V gene has CDR1 MDHEN and CDR2 SYDVKM. The CDR3 nucleotides are TGTGCCAGCAGCCAAACAGGGGTATCATCGAAGGCTTTCTTT. Translation gives CASSQTGVSSKAFF.

This chain connects TRBV12-3 or TRBV12-4 to TRBJ1-2; D call uncertain. The CDR3 is made up of 11 amino acids. CDR3 coding DNA: TGTGTAACCCTAGCGGCCTATGGCTACACCTTC. It yields the protein CVTLAAYGYTF.

The gene calls are TRBV6-6 and TRBJ1-1, with a possible D match to TRBD1 (6 bases). V lost 5 bases, J lost 7 bases, and 11 bases lay in between. Germline values: CDR1 MNHNY, CDR2 SVGAGI (reference sequence). The CDR3 covers 12 residues. DNA of the CDR3: TGTGCCAGCAGTACGACAGGAGGTGAAGCTTTCTTT. Translating it yields CASSTTGGEAFF.

This clone was recorded once. The chain recombines TRBV11-2 with TRBJ2-1, with 10 nucleotides matching TRBD2. After removal of 2 bases from V and 7 bases from J, the junction contained 5 bases not matched to a gene. Germline-derived CDR1 and CDR2 are SGHAT and FQNNGV. The CDR3 has 15 amino acids. The CDR3 DNA follows: TGTGCCAGCAGCTTATTTTCTAGCGGGGGAAATGAGCAGTTCTTC. It yields the protein CASSLFSSGGNEQFF.

The J gene is TRBJ2-1, the V gene TRBV28; D uncertain. CDR1 MDHEN and CDR2 SYDVKM come from the germline V gene. Trimming pared 3 bases from V and 10 bases from J, leaving 19 bases between. The CDR3 loop spans 15 amino acids. The CDR3 DNA is TGTGCCAGCAGTTTCAGGCAGACCCATCCATGGGAGCAGTTCTTC. Residues: CASSFRQTHPWEQFF.

The chain employs TRBV5-6 and TRBJ1-3, with unresolved D. Germline CDR1 reads SGHDT; CDR2 reads YYEEEE. This CDR3 comprises 15 residues. The V gene lost 3 bases and the J gene lost 0 bases, with 10 bases spanning the gap. CDR3 in amino acids: CASSWVRGSGNTIYF. CDR3 DNA sequence: TGTGCCAGCAGCTGGGTCCGGGGCTCTGGAAACACCATATATTTT.

The rearrangement joins TRBV10-3 to TRBJ1-4, with D perhaps TRBD1 (5 bases). V dropped 11 bases and J dropped 8 bases, with 15 bases sitting between them. This CDR3 contains 12 residues. Germline V lookup: CDR1 ENHRY, CDR2 SYGVKD. Written as DNA, the CDR3 is TGTGCCTCCCGGGGGGATGGGGAAAAACTGTTTTTT. This translates into CASRGDGEKLFF.

The chain joins TRBV18 to TRBJ2-1; D not resolved. CDR1 and CDR2 (germline): KGHSH, LQKENI. The CDR3 totals 15 residues. V lost 2 bases and J lost 4, with 12 bases in between. Here the CDR3 DNA reads TGTGCCAGCTCACCAGGAAGGCAGGCGTACAATGAGCAGTTCTTC. Protein: CASSPGRQAYNEQFF.

V and J are TRBV27 and TRBJ1-1; 10 positions agree with TRBD1. V lost 6 bases and J lost 0; bases outside the gene matches: 1. CDR1 is MNHEY, CDR2 SMNVEV, per germline (reference sequence). The CDR3 is made up of 14 amino acids. The CDR3 DNA reads as TGTGCCAGCAGGACAGGGGGCATGAACACTGAAGCTTTCTTT. This codes for CASRTGGMNTEAFF.

The CDR3 DNA reads TGTGCCAGCACAGTTACGCCGATTAACCCCACTGAAGCTTTCTTT. Translation: CASTVTPINPTEAFF. The chain combines TRBV9 with TRBJ1-1, with D unresolved. Germline-derived CDR1 and CDR2 are SGDLS and YYNGEE. Between the trimmed V and J ends, which lost 6 bases and 4 bases, there was a span of 19 bases. The CDR3 has 15 amino acids.

The rearrangement joins TRBV6-5 to TRBJ1-1, with a tentative D call TRBD1 (5 bases). Germline CDR1 reads MNHEY; CDR2 reads SVGAGI. The CDR3 covers 15 residues. The ends were cut back, 8 bases at V and 1 base at J, with 17 bases in the middle. The CDR3 region is CASASAGIGNTEAFF. In DNA form, the CDR3 reads TGTGCCAGCGCATCGGCAGGGATCGGGAACACTGAAGCTTTCTTT.

V usage is TRBV5-3 and J usage is TRBJ2-2; D possibly corresponds to TRBD2 (5 bases). Being an ORF, TRBV5-3 has a function that is uncertain. V was cut by 5 bases and J by 6 bases, with 14 bases left in between. CDR3 length equals 14 residues. The DNA for the CDR3 is TGTGCCAGAAGACTACCGCTCGGGGCCGGGGAGCTGTTTTTT. Residues: CARRLPLGAGELFF.

V and J are TRBV19 and TRBJ1-6; D is possibly TRBD1 (5 bases). The CDR3 length is 14 residues. Germline V gene data show CDR1 as LNHDA and CDR2 as SQIVND (reference sequence). Trimming stripped 3 bases from V and 7 bases from J, with 10 bases between. CDR3 residues: CASSIAGKNSPLHF. The CDR3 DNA reads as TGTGCCAGTAGTATCGCAGGGAAGAATTCACCCCTCCACTTT. Full variable domain (outside the CDR3, taken from reference TRBV19 and TRBJ1-6): DGGITQSPKYLFRKEGQNVTLSCEQNLNHDAMYWYRQDPGQGLRLIYYSQIVNDFQKGDIAEGYSVSREKKESFPLTVTSAQKNPTAFYLCASSIAGKNSPLHFGNGTRLTVT.

The chain carries TRBV19 and TRBJ1-2; D is perhaps TRBD1 (5 bases). The ends were cut back, 6 bases at V and 4 bases at J, with 12 bases in the middle. CDR3 length equals 13 residues. The germline V gene encodes CDR1 LNHDA and CDR2 SQIVND (reference sequence). This chain's CDR3 is CASRTQGIYGYTF. The DNA of the CDR3 is TGTGCCAGTAGGACTCAGGGAATCTATGGCTACACCTTC.

The chain recombines TRBV12-3 or TRBV12-4 with TRBJ1-5; possibly TRBD1 for D (5 bases). V was trimmed by 3 bases and J by 7 bases, leaving 10 bases between them. The CDR3 is made up of 13 amino acids. The DNA for the CDR3 is TGTGCCAGCAGTTTTTTGGAGGGGCAGCCCCAGCATTTT. Its protein is CASSFLEGQPQHF.

This clone was seen only a few times. This chain joins TRBV19 and TRBJ1-2; D gene unclear. The germline V gene encodes CDR1 LNHDA and CDR2 SQIVND (reference sequence). The CDR3 contains 15 residues. Trimming pared 0 bases from V and 0 bases from J, leaving 8 bases between. CDR3 amino acids: CASSIEPVPNYGYTF. The CDR3 DNA follows: TGTGCCAGTAGTATAGAGCCAGTCCCTAACTATGGCTACACCTTC. The full variable domain, with the rest looked up from reference TRBV19 and TRBJ1-2, is DGGITQSPKYLFRKEGQNVTLSCEQNLNHDAMYWYRQDPGQGLRLIYYSQIVNDFQKGDIAEGYSVSREKKESFPLTVTSAQKNPTAFYLCASSIEPVPNYGYTFGSGTRLTVV.